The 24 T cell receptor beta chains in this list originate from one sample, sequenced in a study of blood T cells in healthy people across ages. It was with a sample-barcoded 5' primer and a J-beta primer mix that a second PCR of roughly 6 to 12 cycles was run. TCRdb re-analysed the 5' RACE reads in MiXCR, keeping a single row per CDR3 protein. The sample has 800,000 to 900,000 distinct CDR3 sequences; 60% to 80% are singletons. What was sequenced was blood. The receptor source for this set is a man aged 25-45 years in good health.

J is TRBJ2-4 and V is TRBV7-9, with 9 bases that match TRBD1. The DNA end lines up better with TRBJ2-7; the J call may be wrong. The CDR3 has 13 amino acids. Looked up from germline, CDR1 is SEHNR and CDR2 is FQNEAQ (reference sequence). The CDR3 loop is CATRGTGTYEQYF. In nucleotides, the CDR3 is TGTGCCACCCGGGGGACAGGGACTTACGAGCAGTACTTC.

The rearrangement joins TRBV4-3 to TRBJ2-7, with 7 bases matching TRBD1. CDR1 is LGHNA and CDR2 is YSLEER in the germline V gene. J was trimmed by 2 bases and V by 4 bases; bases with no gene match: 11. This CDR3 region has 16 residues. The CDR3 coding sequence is TGCGCCAGCAGCCCACGAGAACAGGGGTTGCCCTACGAGCAGTACTTC. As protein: CASSPREQGLPYEQYF.

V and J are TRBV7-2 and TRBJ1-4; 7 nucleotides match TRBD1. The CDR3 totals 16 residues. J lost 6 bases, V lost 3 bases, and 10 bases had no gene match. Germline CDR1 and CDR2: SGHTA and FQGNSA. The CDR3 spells CASSFTRLTGDEKLFF. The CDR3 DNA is TGTGCCAGCAGCTTTACCCGGCTAACAGGGGATGAAAAACTGTTTTTT.

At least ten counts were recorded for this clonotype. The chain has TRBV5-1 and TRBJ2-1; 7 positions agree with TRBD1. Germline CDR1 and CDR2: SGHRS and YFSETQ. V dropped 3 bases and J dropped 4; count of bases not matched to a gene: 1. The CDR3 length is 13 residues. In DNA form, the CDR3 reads TGCGCCAGCAGCTCGACAGGGTACAATGAGCAGTTCTTC. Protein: CASSSTGYNEQFF.

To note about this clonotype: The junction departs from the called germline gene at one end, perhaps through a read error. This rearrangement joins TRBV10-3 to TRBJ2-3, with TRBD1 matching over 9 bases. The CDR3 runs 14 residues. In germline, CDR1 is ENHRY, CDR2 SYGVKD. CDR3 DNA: TGTGCCATCACGGGACAGGGCCCCACAAATACGCAGTATTTT. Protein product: CAITGQGPTNTQYF.

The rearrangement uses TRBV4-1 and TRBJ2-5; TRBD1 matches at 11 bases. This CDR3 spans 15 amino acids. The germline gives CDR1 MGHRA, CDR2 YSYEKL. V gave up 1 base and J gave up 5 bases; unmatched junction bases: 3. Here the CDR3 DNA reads TGCGCCAGCAGCCAAGGGACAGGGGGCGGTGAGACCCAGTACTTC. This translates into CASSQGTGGGETQYF.

The CDR3 here is CASSARQGLGSDTQYF. The CDR3 bases are TGCGCCAGCAGCGCCCGACAGGGTTTAGGGTCAGATACGCAGTATTTT. This chain uses TRBV5-1 with TRBJ2-3; 7 nucleotides agree with TRBD1. Trimming removed 4 bases from V and 4 bases from J; junction bases left unmatched: 12. CDR1 SGHRS and CDR2 YFSETQ come from the germline V gene. The CDR3 consists of 16 residues. The variable domain in full, with the rest retrieved from reference TRBV5-1 and TRBJ2-3, is KAGVTQTPRYLIKTRGQQVTLSCSPISGHRSVSWYQQTPGQGLQFLFEYFSETQRNKGNFPGRFSGRQFSNSRSEMNVSTLELGDSALYLCASSARQGLGSDTQYFGPGTRLTVL.

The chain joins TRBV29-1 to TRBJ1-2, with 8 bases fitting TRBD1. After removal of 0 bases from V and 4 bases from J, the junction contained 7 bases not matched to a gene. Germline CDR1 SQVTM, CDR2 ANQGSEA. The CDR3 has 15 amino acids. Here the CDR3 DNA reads TGCAGCGTTGAAGATCCGGACAGGGCGGGCTATGGCTACACCTTC. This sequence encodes CSVEDPDRAGYGYTF.

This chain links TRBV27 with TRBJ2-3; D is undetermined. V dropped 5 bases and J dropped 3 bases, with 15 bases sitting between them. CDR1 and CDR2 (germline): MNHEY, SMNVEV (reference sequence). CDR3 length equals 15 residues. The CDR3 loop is CASSDQVVATDTQYF. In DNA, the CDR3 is TGTGCCAGCAGTGACCAGGTGGTGGCAACAGATACGCAGTATTTT.

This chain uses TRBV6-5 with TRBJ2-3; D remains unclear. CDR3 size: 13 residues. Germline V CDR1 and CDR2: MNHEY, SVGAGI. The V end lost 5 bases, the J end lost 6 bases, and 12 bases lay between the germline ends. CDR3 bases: TGTGCCAGCAGTGACGCGGAGTTGGATACGCAGTATTTT. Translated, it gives CASSDAELDTQYF.

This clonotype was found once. CDR3 region: CASRPGTGGYEQYF. CDR3 DNA: TGTGCCAGCAGGCCTGGGACCGGAGGTTACGAGCAGTACTTC. The gene calls are TRBV3-1 and TRBJ2-4; D tentatively fits TRBD1 or TRBD2 (5 bases each). The DNA matches TRBJ2-7 better at its end, which makes the J call doubtful. This CDR3 region has 14 residues. CDR1 and CDR2 (germline): LGHDT, YNNKEL (reference sequence).

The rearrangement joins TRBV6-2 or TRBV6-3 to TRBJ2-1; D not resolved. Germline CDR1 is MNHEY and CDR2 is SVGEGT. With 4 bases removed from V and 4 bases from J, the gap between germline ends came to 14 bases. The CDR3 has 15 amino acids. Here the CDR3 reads CASSSLEVHYNEQFF. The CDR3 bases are TGTGCCAGCAGTTCATTAGAGGTGCATTACAATGAGCAGTTCTTC.

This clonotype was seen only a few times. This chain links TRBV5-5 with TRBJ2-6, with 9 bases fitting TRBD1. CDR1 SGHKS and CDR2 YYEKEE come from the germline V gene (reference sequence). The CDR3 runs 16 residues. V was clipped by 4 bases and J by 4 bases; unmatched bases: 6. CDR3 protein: CASSGTGRWGANVLTF. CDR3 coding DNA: TGTGCCAGCAGCGGGACAGGGCGGTGGGGGGCCAACGTCCTGACTTTC.

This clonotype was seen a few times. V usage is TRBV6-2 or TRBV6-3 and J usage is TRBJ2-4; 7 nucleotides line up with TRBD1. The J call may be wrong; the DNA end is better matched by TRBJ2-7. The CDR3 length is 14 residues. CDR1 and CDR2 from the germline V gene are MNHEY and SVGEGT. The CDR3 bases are TGTGCCAGCAATAAACCGGGACAGTCTTACGAGCAGTACTTC. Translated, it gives CASNKPGQSYEQYF.

The DNA for the CDR3 is TGTGCCAGCAGCCACGCGAGGCGCAATTATTCACCCCTCCACTTT. Protein product: CASSHARRNYSPLHF. The chain recombines TRBV3-1 with TRBJ1-6; no reliable D call. CDR3 length: 15 residues. Germline loops: CDR1 LGHDT, CDR2 YNNKEL (reference sequence). V dropped 3 bases and J dropped 8 bases, with 14 bases sitting between them.

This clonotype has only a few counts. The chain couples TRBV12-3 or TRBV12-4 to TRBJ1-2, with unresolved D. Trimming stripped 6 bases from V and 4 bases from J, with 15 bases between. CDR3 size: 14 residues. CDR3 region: CASSSSGRLYGYTF. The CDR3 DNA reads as TGTGCCAGCAGCTCCTCTGGGAGACTCTATGGCTACACCTTC.

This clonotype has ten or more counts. The CDR3 sequence is CASTPWQNSGANVLTF. In nucleotides, the CDR3 is TGTGCCAGCACCCCTTGGCAGAACTCTGGGGCCAACGTCCTGACTTTC. The chain joins TRBV5-5 to TRBJ2-6; D unresolved. The CDR3 totals 16 residues. V was clipped by 6 bases and J by 0 bases, with 13 bases between them. Germline V CDR1 and CDR2: SGHKS, YYEKEE (reference sequence). The full variable domain, rest sourced from reference TRBV5-5 and TRBJ2-6, is DAGVTQSPTHLIKTRGQQVTLRCSPISGHKSVSWYQQVLGQGPQFIFQYYEKEERGRGNFPDRFSARQFPNYSSELNVNALLLGDSALYLCASTPWQNSGANVLTFGAGSRLTVL.

The CDR3 loop is CASSEGGGHQETQYF. DNA for the CDR3: TGTGCCAGCAGTGAAGGAGGGGGACACCAAGAGACCCAGTACTTC. This chain connects TRBV6-1 to TRBJ2-5, with D possibly TRBD1 on 6 matching bases. The germline gives CDR1 MNHNS, CDR2 SASEGT. This CDR3 is 15 amino acids long. V was pared by 1 base and J by 0 bases, with 9 bases between.

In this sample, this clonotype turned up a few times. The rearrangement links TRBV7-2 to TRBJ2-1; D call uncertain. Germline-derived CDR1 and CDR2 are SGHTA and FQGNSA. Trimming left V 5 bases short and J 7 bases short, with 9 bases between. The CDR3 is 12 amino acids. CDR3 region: CASSPLTNEQFF. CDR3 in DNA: TGTGCCAGCAGCCCTTTGACAAATGAGCAGTTCTTC.

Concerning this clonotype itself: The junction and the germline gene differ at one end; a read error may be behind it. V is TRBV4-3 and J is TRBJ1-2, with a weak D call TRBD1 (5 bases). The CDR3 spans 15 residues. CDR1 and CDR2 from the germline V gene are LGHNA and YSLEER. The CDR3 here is CVSSQDPSGGYGYTF. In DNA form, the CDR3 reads TGCGTCAGCAGCCAAGATCCTAGCGGGGGCTATGGCTACACCTTC.

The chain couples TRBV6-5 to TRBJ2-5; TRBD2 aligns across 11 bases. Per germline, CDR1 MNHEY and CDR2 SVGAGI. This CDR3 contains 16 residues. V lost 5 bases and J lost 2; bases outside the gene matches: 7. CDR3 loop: CASSPGLAGTQETQYF. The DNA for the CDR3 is TGTGCCAGCAGTCCCGGACTAGCGGGTACACAAGAGACCCAGTACTTC.

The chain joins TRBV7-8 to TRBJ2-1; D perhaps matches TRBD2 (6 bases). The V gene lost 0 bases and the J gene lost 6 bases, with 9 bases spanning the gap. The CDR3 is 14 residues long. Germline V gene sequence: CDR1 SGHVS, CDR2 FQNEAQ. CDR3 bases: TGTGCCAGCAGCTTAGCACTGGGAGGCAATGAGCAGTTCTTC. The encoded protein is CASSLALGGNEQFF.

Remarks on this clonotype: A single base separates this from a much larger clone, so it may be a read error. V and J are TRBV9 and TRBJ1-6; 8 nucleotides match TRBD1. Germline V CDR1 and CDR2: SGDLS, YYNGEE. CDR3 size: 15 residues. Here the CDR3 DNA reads TGTGCCAGCAGCCCTACAGGGGGATATAGTTCACCCCTCCACTTT. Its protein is CASSPTGGYSSPLHF.

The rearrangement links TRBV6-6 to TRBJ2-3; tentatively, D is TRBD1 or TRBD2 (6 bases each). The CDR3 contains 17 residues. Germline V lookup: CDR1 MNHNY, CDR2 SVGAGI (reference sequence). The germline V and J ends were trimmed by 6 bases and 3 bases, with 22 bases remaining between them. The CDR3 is CASSPEGRRRGTDTQYF. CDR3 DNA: TGTGCCAGCAGCCCCGAGGGGAGACGGAGGGGGACAGATACGCAGTATTTT.